The 27 T cell receptor beta chains given below trace back to one sample, sequenced in a study of PD-1 blockade in classical Hodgkin lymphoma. Exposure to brentuximab vedotin varied, and each patient had relapsed following autologous stem cell transplantation. Data came from immunoSEQ multiplex PCR; TCRdb stores just in-frame clones and leaves some out. The sample has approximately 50,000 clones, 88% seen once; the top ten hold approximately 5.4%. Sequences were derived from peripheral blood mononuclear cells (PBMCs), sampled before the second cycle of nivolumab. All receptors derive from a human donor with classical Hodgkin lymphoma.

V usage is TRBV28 and J usage is TRBJ2-2; 7 bases line up with TRBD1. The CDR3 has 14 residues. The trim removed 9 bases at V and 6 bases at J, leaving 10 bases unmatched. Germline values: CDR1 MDHEN, CDR2 SYDVKM. The CDR3 DNA reads as TGTGCCAGTCGCGTAGGGGGCGCCTCCGGGGAGCTGTTTTTT. This sequence encodes CASRVGGASGELFF.

This clone came up a few times. The chain combines TRBV27 with TRBJ1-5, with TRBD1 identical over 7 bases. The length of the CDR3 is 15 residues. Germline V gene data show CDR1 as MNHEY and CDR2 as SMNVEV (reference sequence). V gave up 7 bases and J gave up 5 bases; unmatched junction bases: 11. This chain's CDR3 is CASTPTGARDQPQHF. The CDR3 bases are TGTGCCAGCACCCCTACAGGGGCGAGGGATCAGCCCCAGCATTTT.

This clone showed up just once. This chain joins TRBV5-1 and TRBJ2-2; TRBD1 matches 7 bases. The CDR3 runs 14 residues. The trim removed 3 bases at V and 3 bases at J, leaving 2 bases unmatched. Looked up from germline, CDR1 is SGHRS and CDR2 is YFSETQ. The CDR3 spells CASSWQGDTGELFF. CDR3 coding DNA: TGCGCCAGCAGCTGGCAGGGGGACACCGGGGAGCTGTTTTTT.

The chain links TRBV7-9 to TRBJ1-2; 7 bases agree with TRBD1. The CDR3 runs 18 residues. CDR1 is SEHNR, CDR2 FQNEAQ, per germline (reference sequence). With V trimmed by 1 base and J by 2 bases, 13 bases remained unmatched. The CDR3 spells CASSLGFYSGQLNYGYTF. The DNA of the CDR3 is TGTGCCAGCAGCTTAGGCTTTTATTCGGGACAGCTGAACTATGGCTACACCTTC. Based on the CDR3 plus reference TRBV7-9 and TRBJ1-2, the full variable domain is DTGVSQNPRHKITKRGQNVTFRCDPISEHNRLYWYRQTLGQGPEFLTYFQNEAQLEKSRLLSDRFSAERPKGSFSTLEIQRTEQGDSAMYLCASSLGFYSGQLNYGYTFGSGTRLTVV.

The gene calls are TRBV2 and TRBJ2-7; maybe TRBD2 (6 bases). CDR1 and CDR2 from the germline V gene are SNHLY and FYNNEI. The length of the CDR3 is 14 residues. V was cut by 8 bases and J by 6 bases, with 20 bases left in between. CDR3 sequence: CASLHLGGEAEQYF. Written as DNA, the CDR3 is TGTGCCAGCCTCCACCTAGGAGGGGAGGCCGAGCAGTACTTC.

This rearrangement joins TRBV5-5 to TRBJ2-2; D tentatively reads TRBD1 or TRBD2 (6 bases each). Per germline, CDR1 SGHKS and CDR2 YYEKEE (reference sequence). This CDR3 has 16 amino acids. V was shortened by 0 bases and J by 8 bases, with 17 bases between the two germline ends. CDR3 nucleotide sequence: TGTGCCAGCAGCTTGGGGCCCGTGGGGGGCCGGGGGGAGCTGTTTTTT. Translation: CASSLGPVGGRGELFF.

J is TRBJ1-3 and V is TRBV7-8, with 8 nucleotides matching TRBD1. The ends lost 1 base at V and 2 bases at J; junction bases unmatched: 4. CDR3 length: 16 amino acids. Per the germline V gene, CDR1 is SGHVS and CDR2 is FQNEAQ. CDR3 DNA sequence: TGTGCCAGCAGCTTAGGCGGCAGGGGGCCTGGAAACACCATATATTTT. Translation: CASSLGGRGPGNTIYF.

CDR3 loop: CASSEAIQGQAIVDYNSPLHF. The CDR3 nucleotides are TGTGCCAGCAGTGAAGCGATCCAGGGACAGGCAATCGTAGACTATAATTCACCCCTCCACTTT. J is TRBJ1-6 and V is TRBV6-1; 8 bases agree with TRBD1. The CDR3 is 21 amino acids. Unmatched junction bases numbered 16, after V lost 0 bases and J lost 3 bases. Germline V CDR1 and CDR2: MNHNS, SASEGT.

V and J are TRBV5-1 and TRBJ1-4, with D unresolved. The CDR3 totals 14 residues. V lost 1 base to trimming and J lost 7 bases, with 11 bases between them. The germline V gene encodes CDR1 SGHRS and CDR2 YFSETQ. CDR3 residues: CASSLPGKSEKLFF. The CDR3 coding sequence is TGCGCCAGCAGCTTGCCCGGGAAAAGTGAAAAACTGTTTTTT.

This clone was counted once. The chain has TRBV6-1 and TRBJ2-2, with 10 nucleotides matching TRBD2. Germline lookup yields CDR1 MNHNS and CDR2 SASEGT. The CDR3 is 16 amino acids. The trim removed 2 bases at V and 1 base at J, leaving 1 base unmatched. As DNA, the CDR3 is TGTGCCAGCAGTGAACCTAGCGGGGGGAACACCGGGGAGCTGTTTTTT. It encodes CASSEPSGGNTGELFF.

J is TRBJ2-1 and V is TRBV5-6, with a possible D match to TRBD2 (6 bases). This CDR3 has 14 residues. The germline CDR1 and CDR2 sequences are SGHDT and YYEEEE. Trimming removed 0 bases at V and 6 bases at J, with 10 bases between. The CDR3 sequence: CASSLVGLGNEQFF. CDR3 DNA sequence: TGTGCCAGCAGCTTGGTGGGACTGGGCAATGAGCAGTTCTTC.

This chain uses TRBV5-1 with TRBJ1-4, with D possibly matching TRBD1 (6 bases). CDR3 length equals 14 residues. Germline V gene lookup returns CDR1 SGHRS and CDR2 YFSETQ. V was shortened by 0 bases and J by 4 bases, with 7 bases between the two germline ends. DNA of the CDR3: TGCGCCAGCAGCTTGGCCAGGGGTAATGAAAAACTGTTTTTT. It specifies CASSLARGNEKLFF.

The V call is TRBV5-1, the J call TRBJ1-2, with D tentatively TRBD1 (5 bases). The length of the CDR3 is 16 residues. V shed 0 bases and J shed 4 bases, with 16 bases lying between them. Looked up from germline, CDR1 is SGHRS and CDR2 is YFSETQ. The CDR3 protein is CASSLGWPGRIYGYTF. DNA for the CDR3: TGCGCCAGCAGCTTGGGGTGGCCAGGGCGGATCTATGGCTACACCTTC.

This rearrangement joins TRBV28 to TRBJ2-7, with D perhaps matching TRBD1 or TRBD2 (7 bases each). V lost 7 bases and J lost 0, with 16 bases in between. The CDR3 has 15 amino acids. The germline V gene encodes CDR1 MDHEN and CDR2 SYDVKM. This CDR3 reads CASIHQGGGSYEQYF. The CDR3 DNA is TGTGCCAGCATCCATCAGGGGGGGGGCTCCTACGAGCAGTACTTC.

The chain joins TRBV5-1 to TRBJ2-3, with D possibly being TRBD1 (5 bases). The CDR3 spans 14 residues. The germline V gene encodes CDR1 SGHRS and CDR2 YFSETQ. Trimming stripped 4 bases from V and 4 bases from J, with 13 bases between. CDR3 bases: TGCGCCAGCAGCAAGGACATCCCGGCAGATACGCAGTATTTT. It translates to CASSKDIPADTQYF.

This chain joins TRBV7-9 and TRBJ1-3, with TRBD1 matching 10 bases. The germline V gene has CDR1 SEHNR and CDR2 FQNEAQ (reference sequence). Trimming took 5 bases from V and 7 from J; bases not matched to a gene: 2. CDR3 length: 13 amino acids. The CDR3 is CASSLDRGNTIYF. DNA of the CDR3: TGTGCCAGCAGCCTGGACAGGGGGAACACCATATATTTT.

The V and J genes are TRBV28 and TRBJ1-5; the D gene is possibly TRBD1 (6 bases). The CDR3 is made up of 18 amino acids. Germline CDR1 and CDR2: MDHEN and SYDVKM. Deletions cut 7 bases from V and 4 bases from J, with 26 bases between. CDR3 DNA: TGTGCCAGCATCCCTATTGGGACACAAAAAATCGGGAATCAGCCCCAGCATTTT. Amino acids: CASIPIGTQKIGNQPQHF.

The CDR3 is CASSVQGPDTGELFF. For the CDR3, the DNA is TGTGCCAGCAGTGTACAAGGGCCGGACACCGGGGAGCTGTTTTTT. The chain uses TRBV2 and TRBJ2-2, with unresolved D. The CDR3 covers 15 residues. The V gene lost 4 bases and the J gene lost 3 bases, with 12 bases spanning the gap. Germline CDR1 SNHLY, CDR2 FYNNEI.

The chain carries TRBV6-5 and TRBJ2-6; D gene ambiguous. This CDR3 spans 16 amino acids. V was clipped by 0 bases and J by 2 bases, with 8 bases between them. Germline V CDR1 and CDR2: MNHEY, SVGAGI. This CDR3 is CASSYSPGPGANVLTF. CDR3 DNA: TGTGCCAGCAGTTACTCGCCGGGCCCTGGGGCCAACGTCCTGACTTTC.

The chain uses TRBV5-1 and TRBJ1-2, with 7 nucleotides matching TRBD1. Germline V gene data show CDR1 as SGHRS and CDR2 as YFSETQ. CDR3 length: 17 residues. The V segment lost 4 bases and the J segment 0 bases; nucleotides outside the gene matches: 12. This CDR3 reads CASSMMGTALSNYGYTF. As DNA, the CDR3 is TGCGCCAGCAGCATGATGGGGACAGCCCTCTCTAACTATGGCTACACCTTC.

This chain links TRBV5-1 with TRBJ1-2; no firm D call. This CDR3 spans 16 amino acids. The V end was cut by 7 bases, the J end by 5 bases, with 24 bases between. Germline lookup yields CDR1 SGHRS and CDR2 YFSETQ. CDR3: CASRESANRRSYGYTF. For the CDR3, the DNA is TGCGCCAGCCGAGAATCAGCCAACCGGCGATCATATGGCTACACCTTC.

The rearrangement links TRBV5-1 to TRBJ1-6, with 7 bases matching TRBD1. This CDR3 spans 15 amino acids. From germline, CDR1 is SGHRS and CDR2 YFSETQ. Germline trimming cut 4 bases from V and 7 bases from J; bases unmatched to any gene: 8. The DNA for the CDR3 is TGCGCCAGCAGCCCGGGACAGCCGGGGAATTCACCCCTCCACTTT. It specifies CASSPGQPGNSPLHF.

This clone was counted once. This chain joins TRBV7-2 and TRBJ1-5; TRBD1 is a possible D gene (5 bases). V shed 1 base and J shed 4 bases, with 8 bases lying between them. Germline CDR1 and CDR2: SGHTA and FQGNSA. The CDR3 has 14 amino acids. This CDR3 reads CASSLVPGNQPQHF. The CDR3 DNA reads as TGTGCCAGCAGCTTAGTGCCAGGGAATCAGCCCCAGCATTTT.

This clone was seen only once. The V call is TRBV28, the J call TRBJ1-1; 9 positions agree with TRBD1. The CDR3 is 15 residues long. V lost 5 bases, J lost 0 bases, and 4 bases stayed unmatched. Germline assignment: CDR1 MDHEN and CDR2 SYDVKM. The CDR3 loop is CASSPQGAVNTEAFF. In nucleotides, the CDR3 is TGTGCCAGCAGTCCACAGGGGGCTGTGAACACTGAAGCTTTCTTT.

The chain has TRBV5-1 and TRBJ2-5, with TRBD1 identical over 8 bases. Germline V gene sequence: CDR1 SGHRS, CDR2 YFSETQ. The CDR3 is 16 amino acids. J lost 4 bases, V lost 0 bases, and 8 bases had no gene match. The CDR3 reads CASSLVGQGTAETQYF. The CDR3 DNA reads TGCGCCAGCAGCTTGGTTGGACAGGGAACCGCAGAGACCCAGTACTTC.

As for this clone: Within the sample, other DNA sequences also encode this same CDR3. V is TRBV5-1 and J is TRBJ1-1; no definite D call. Germline V gene data show CDR1 as SGHRS and CDR2 as YFSETQ. CDR3 size: 13 residues. The V and J ends lost 0 bases and 0 bases respectively, with 3 bases between them. CDR3 in DNA: TGCGCCAGCAGCTTGGTAGTGAACACTGAAGCTTTCTTT. Translation: CASSLVVNTEAFF. The whole variable domain, filled in from reference TRBV5-1 and TRBJ1-1, reads KAGVTQTPRYLIKTRGQQVTLSCSPISGHRSVSWYQQTPGQGLQFLFEYFSETQRNKGNFPGRFSGRQFSNSRSEMNVSTLELGDSALYLCASSLVVNTEAFFGQGTRLTVV.

The CDR3 here is CASSLEGSYLYGYTF. CDR3 sequence (DNA): TGTGCCAGCAGCTTAGAAGGCAGCTACCTCTATGGCTACACCTTC. The chain recombines TRBV11-2 with TRBJ1-2; D not resolved. Trimming took off 0 bases at V and 4 bases at J, with 12 bases between the two ends. The CDR3 consists of 15 residues. CDR1 is SGHAT, CDR2 FQNNGV, per germline.